The present TCR beta chain was sequenced within a study of cytomegalovirus exposure and HLA in healthy donors. Use of 60 Vbeta and 13 Jbeta primers characterized the PCR. The assay was immunoSEQ multiplex PCR, and TCRdb's table has in-frame clones only and misses some. Of 130,000 to 150,000 clones in the sample, around 76% were seen once. Comments on this clone: Its antigen remains unidentified.

Donors sampled were nominally healthy, though unrecorded immune exposures were likely. Study findings and constraints: The study reported that TCR beta sequences accurately predicted HLA-A and HLA-B alleles in most subjects. For cytomegalovirus status, the classifier reportedly gave diagnoses with high specificity and sensitivity.

This TCR was recovered from a man between 18 and 35 years old in good health and CMV-seronegative. The specimen sequenced was PBMCs.

The CDR3 region is CASSDASGSGMETQYF. The CDR3 region has the DNA TGTGCCAGCAGTGACGCTAGCGGGAGTGGTATGGAGACCCAGTACTTC. The chain employs TRBV2 and TRBJ2-5, with 10 bases aligning to TRBD2. V gave up 3 bases and J gave up 5 bases; unmatched junction bases: 9. The CDR3 is made up of 16 amino acids. Germline values: CDR1 SNHLY, CDR2 FYNNEI.